The entry that follows covers one T cell receptor beta chain sequence. This specimen comes from a study of shared clonotypes between healthy human individuals. Sequenced by immunoSEQ multiplex PCR; TCRdb stores in-frame clones only, minus some. This table has about 710,000 clones, roughly two thirds appearing once. The V gene's germline CDR1 is LNHDA and CDR2 SQIVND (reference sequence). This CDR3 spans 16 amino acids. J lost 4 bases, V lost 7 bases, and 11 bases had no gene match. Specimen: memory CD4+ T cells sorted from blood. Sample subset: CD45RA-negative fraction. The receptor's source is a woman aged 25 to 39 in good health. The chain combines TRBV19 with TRBJ2-3; 10 nucleotides line up with TRBD1. DNA of the CDR3: TGTGCCAGTACCCCCACAAGGACAGGGGGTCCAGATACGCAGTATTTT. Translating gives CASTPTRTGGPDTQYF.